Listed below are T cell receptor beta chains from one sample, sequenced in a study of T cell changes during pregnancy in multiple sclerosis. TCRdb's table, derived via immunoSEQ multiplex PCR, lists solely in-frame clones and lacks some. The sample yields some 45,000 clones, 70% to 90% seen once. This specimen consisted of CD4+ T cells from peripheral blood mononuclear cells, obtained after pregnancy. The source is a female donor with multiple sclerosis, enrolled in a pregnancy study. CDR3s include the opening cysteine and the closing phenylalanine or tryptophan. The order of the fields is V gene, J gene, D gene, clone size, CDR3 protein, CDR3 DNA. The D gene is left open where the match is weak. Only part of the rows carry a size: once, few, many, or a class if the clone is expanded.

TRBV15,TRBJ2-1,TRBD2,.,CATTRGRGGSYNEQFF,TGTGCCACCACACGAGGGCGGGGGGGCTCCTACAATGAGCAGTTCTTC
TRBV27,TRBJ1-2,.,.,CASSLEAGLNYGYTF,TGTGCCAGCAGTTTAGAGGCAGGGCTTAACTATGGCTACACCTTC
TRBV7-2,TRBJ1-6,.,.,CASTELTVYNSPLHF,TGTGCCAGCACCGAATTGACAGTATATAATTCACCCCTCCACTTT
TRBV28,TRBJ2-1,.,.,CASSSGGLDFVEQFF,TGTGCCAGCAGTTCAGGGGGACTAGATTTTGTTGAGCAGTTCTTC
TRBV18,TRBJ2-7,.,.,CASSPSSTGEQYF,TGTGCCAGCTCACCTAGTAGCACGGGCGAGCAGTACTTC
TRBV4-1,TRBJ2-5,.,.,CASSHEPQTQETQYF,TGCGCCAGCAGCCATGAGCCACAGACACAAGAGACCCAGTACTTC
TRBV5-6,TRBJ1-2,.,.,CASSPPSAVIDTF,TGTGCCAGCAGCCCCCCGTCGGCGGTTATCGACACCTTC
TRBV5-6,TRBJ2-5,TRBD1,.,CASSRGQGGGETQYF,TGTGCCAGCAGCCGTGGACAGGGTGGGGGGGAGACCCAGTACTTC
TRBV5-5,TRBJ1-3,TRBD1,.,CASSSTGAQSGNTIYF,TGTGCCAGCAGCTCGACAGGGGCCCAATCTGGAAACACCATATATTTT
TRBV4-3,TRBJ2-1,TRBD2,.,CASSQVGTSHEQFF,TGCGCCAGCAGCCAAGTCGGGACTAGCCATGAGCAGTTCTTC
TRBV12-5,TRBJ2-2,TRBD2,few,CASGSRSGLAGTNTGELFF,TGTGCTAGTGGTTCCCGATCGGGACTAGCGGGAACGAACACCGGGGAGCTGTTTTTT
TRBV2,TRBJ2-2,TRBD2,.,CASRMSSGGTGELFF,TGTGCCAGCAGGATGAGCAGCGGGGGCACCGGGGAGCTGTTTTTT
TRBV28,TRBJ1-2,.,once,CASSSLPGFYGYTF,TGTGCCAGCAGTTCCCTCCCGGGATTCTATGGCTACACCTTC
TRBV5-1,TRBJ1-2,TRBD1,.,CASSLGQGPTNYGYTF,TGCGCCAGCAGTCTGGGACAGGGGCCAACAAACTATGGCTACACCTTC
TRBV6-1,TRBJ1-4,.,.,CASSEIGRGAEKLFF,TGTGCCAGCAGTGAAATCGGCAGGGGAGCTGAAAAACTGTTTTTT
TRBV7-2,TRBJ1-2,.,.,CASSLRAGPNYGYTF,TGTGCCAGCAGCTTAAGGGCAGGGCCTAACTATGGCTACACCTTC
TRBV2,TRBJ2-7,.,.,CASSDQGSSYEQYF,TGTGCCAGCAGTGACCAGGGCTCGTCCTACGAGCAGTACTTC
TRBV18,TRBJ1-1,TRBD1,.,CASSPIEGAETEAFF,TGTGCCAGCTCACCAATTGAGGGGGCAGAAACTGAAGCTTTCTTT
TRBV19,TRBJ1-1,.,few,CASSRTATTEAFF,TGTGCCAGTAGTAGGACAGCAACCACTGAAGCTTTCTTT
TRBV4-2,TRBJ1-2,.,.,CASSQVHAGKRTYGYTF,TGTGCCAGCAGCCAAGTGCATGCAGGGAAGAGGACCTATGGCTACACCTTC
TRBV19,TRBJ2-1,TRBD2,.,CASSIDRGGQQFF,TGTGCCAGTAGTATAGATCGGGGGGGCCAGCAGTTCTTC
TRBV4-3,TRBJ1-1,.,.,CASSQLSGGVTEAFF,TGCGCCAGCAGCCAGCTCAGCGGGGGAGTCACTGAAGCTTTCTTT
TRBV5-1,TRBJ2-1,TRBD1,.,CASSSGTGIGDEQFF,TGCGCCAGCAGCTCCGGGACAGGGATCGGCGATGAGCAGTTCTTC
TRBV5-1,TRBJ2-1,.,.,CASSLMGTLYNEQFF,TGCGCCAGCAGCTTGATGGGGACATTATACAATGAGCAGTTCTTC
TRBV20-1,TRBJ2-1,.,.,CSARKGDEQFF,TGCAGTGCTAGAAAGGGGGATGAGCAGTTCTTC
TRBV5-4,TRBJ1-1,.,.,CASSFSPVNTEAFF,TGTGCCAGCAGCTTTAGCCCAGTCAACACTGAAGCTTTCTTT
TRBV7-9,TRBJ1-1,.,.,CASSFDSHTEAFF,TGTGCCAGCAGCTTCGACTCGCACACTGAAGCTTTCTTT
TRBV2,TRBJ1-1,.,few,CASSENMNTEAFF,TGTGCCAGCAGTGAAAACATGAACACTGAAGCTTTCTTT
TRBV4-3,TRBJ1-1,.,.,CASSQDGGYTEAFF,TGCGCCAGCAGCCAAGATGGAGGGTACACTGAAGCTTTCTTT
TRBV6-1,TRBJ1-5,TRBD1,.,CASSAILQGRTQPQHF,TGTGCCAGCAGTGCAATTCTACAGGGGAGAACTCAGCCCCAGCATTTT
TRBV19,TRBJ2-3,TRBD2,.,CASTVRMTSGVFQTQYF,TGTGCCAGTACCGTTCGGATGACTAGCGGGGTGTTCCAAACGCAGTATTTT
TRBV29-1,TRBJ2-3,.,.,CSAGYGTSEDTQYF,TGCAGCGCCGGTTATGGGACTTCCGAAGATACGCAGTATTTT
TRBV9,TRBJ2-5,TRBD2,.,CASSFGLAGGETQYF,TGTGCCAGCAGCTTCGGACTAGCGGGGGGGGAGACCCAGTACTTC